What follows is one T cell receptor (beta chain) and its context. Its antigen is not identified. This sample was taken from a study of cytomegalovirus exposure and HLA in healthy donors. Points from the study as a whole: Most TCR sequences showed up rarely, but some public TCRs showed up in many donors. Analysis was carried out at a later point, and it linked a missense DCLRE1C variant to TCR beta V- and J-gene trimming. Highest at DRB1 and lowest at HLA-C, TCR association rates differed among HLA loci in a later analysis.

PCR was performed using 60 Vbeta and 13 Jbeta primers. Profiling relied on immunoSEQ multiplex PCR, and the TCRdb table lists in-frame clones only, not all of them. The data hold 90,000 to 120,000 clones, with around three quarters observed a single time. Germline CDR1 is SGDLS and CDR2 is YYNGEE. There are 12 residues in the CDR3. Trimming left V 7 bases short and J 5 bases short, with 10 bases between. This receptor was obtained from a man aged 25-45 years in good health and CMV-seronegative. The gene calls are TRBV9 and TRBJ2-4, with D maybe TRBD1 (5 bases). The sequenced material came from PBMCs. CDR3 in DNA: TGTGCCAGCGGCGCAGGGCAAAACATTCAGTACTTC. Translated, it gives CASGAGQNIQYF. The full variable domain, in which reference TRBV9 and TRBJ2-4 provide the parts outside the CDR3, is DSGVTQTPKHLITATGQRVTLRCSPRSGDLSVYWYQQSLDQGLQFLIQYYNGEERAKGNILERFSAQQFPDLHSELNLSSLELGDSALYFCASGAGQNIQYFGAGTRLSVL.